A selection of T cell receptor beta chains follows, all from one sample in a study of vaccination effects on CD4 cells after COVID-19. The antigens of these receptors remain unknown. Clones were sequenced by immunoSEQ multiplex PCR, and TCRdb holds only the in-frame ones, with some missing. The sample holds about 79,000 clones, roughly 80% seen once. The source was CD4+ T cells from PBMCs cultured with HCoV-229E spike peptides, collected before COVID-19 vaccination. All receptors derive from a human donor who received a COVID-19 vaccine. CDR3s include the opening cysteine and the closing phenylalanine or tryptophan. A D gene is named only where the DNA matches it firmly. Clone size, where shown, is once, few, many, or a class for clones that have expanded.

J gene	clone size	D gene	V gene	CDR3 protein	CDR3 DNA
TRBJ2-3	once	TRBD2	TRBV7-2	CASSLTVSGGAADTQYF	TGTGCCAGCAGCTTAACGGTTAGCGGGGGGGCGGCAGATACGCAGTATTTT
TRBJ1-5	.	TRBD1	TRBV9	CASSEGTGVQPQHF	TGTGCCAGCAGCGAGGGGACAGGGGTTCAGCCCCAGCATTTT
TRBJ2-3	.	.	TRBV3-1/TRBV3-2	CASSQANTQYF	TGTGCCAGCAGCCAAGCGAATACGCAGTATTTT
TRBJ1-1	.	.	TRBV5-1	CASSLVDRREDEAFF	TGCGCCAGCAGCTTGGTCGACAGGAGGGAGGATGAAGCTTTCTTT
TRBJ1-2	.	.	TRBV24-1	CATSLSGDGYTF	TGTGCCACCAGTTTGTCAGGGGATGGCTACACCTTC
TRBJ2-2	once	.	TRBV4-3	CASSQEWTQGPRTGELFF	TGCGCCAGCAGCCAAGAGTGGACCCAGGGGCCCCGTACCGGGGAGCTGTTTTTT
TRBJ2-3	few	.	TRBV5-5	CASSFVGTDTQYF	TGTGCCAGCAGCTTTGTAGGCACAGATACGCAGTATTTT
TRBJ1-3	.	.	TRBV9	CASSVRTGTPDGNTIYF	TGTGCCAGCAGCGTAAGAACCGGGACACCAGACGGAAACACCATATATTTT
TRBJ1-4	.	.	TRBV18	CASSPRAGEKLFF	TGTGCCAGCTCACCACGGGCAGGAGAAAAACTGTTTTTT
TRBJ2-2	few	TRBD1	TRBV5-1	CASSLGPGTGTGELFF	TGCGCCAGCAGCTTGGGTCCAGGGACAGGGACCGGGGAGCTGTTTTTT
TRBJ2-5	.	.	TRBV12-3/TRBV12-4	CASSLRGETQYF	TGTGCCAGCAGTTTACGGGGAGAGACCCAGTACTTC
TRBJ1-2	.	.	TRBV7-3	CASTEFRNYGYTF	TGTGCCAGTACAGAATTTAGAAACTATGGCTACACCTTC
TRBJ2-5	.	.	TRBV2	CATSPTGTAGTQYF	TGTGCCACCTCCCCGACAGGAACCGCGGGAACCCAGTACTTC
TRBJ1-1	.	.	TRBV12-3/TRBV12-4	CASSFLGSEAFF	TGTGCCAGCAGTTTCTTGGGGTCTGAAGCTTTCTTT
TRBJ1-1	.	.	TRBV11-3	CASSLGGGRNTEAFF	TGTGCCAGCAGCTTAGGTGGCGGAAGAAACACTGAAGCTTTCTTT
TRBJ2-1	.	TRBD2	TRBV7-9	CASSLGSGGAGNEQFF	TGTGCCAGCAGCTTAGGATCCGGGGGGGCCGGGAATGAGCAGTTCTTC
TRBJ1-1	.	.	TRBV7-8	CASSPLQARPGEAFF	TGTGCCAGCAGCCCCCTTCAGGCCCGCCCTGGTGAAGCTTTCTTT
TRBJ1-2	.	.	TRBV3-1/TRBV3-2	CASSQDIRGGFYGYTF	TGTGCCAGCAGCCAAGACATACGGGGCGGATTCTATGGCTACACCTTC
TRBJ2-3	.	.	TRBV7-8	CASSLSTAKNTQYF	TGTGCCAGCAGCTTATCTACGGCAAAAAATACGCAGTATTTT
TRBJ1-2	few	.	TRBV6-1	CASSETVYGYTF	TGTGCCAGCAGTGAGACGGTCTATGGCTACACCTTC
TRBJ1-1	.	.	TRBV7-2	CASSLVSGGFTEAFF	TGTGCCAGCAGCTTAGTCTCCGGGGGGTTCACTGAAGCTTTCTTT
TRBJ1-1	few	.	TRBV2	CASNGHPNTEAFF	TGTGCCAGCAACGGACACCCGAACACTGAAGCTTTCTTT
TRBJ1-5	.	.	TRBV28	CASSLLGNQPQHF	TGTGCCAGCAGTTTATTAGGCAATCAGCCCCAGCATTTT
TRBJ2-5	.	.	TRBV28	CASTPEGLRETQYF	TGTGCCAGCACCCCGGAGGGCCTTCGAGAGACCCAGTACTTC
TRBJ1-1	.	.	TRBV5-1	CASRTGTQNTEAFF	TGCGCCAGCAGAACCGGGACTCAGAACACTGAAGCTTTCTTT
TRBJ1-4	.	.	TRBV18	CASSPHGLQAFNEKLFF	TGTGCCAGCTCACCCCATGGATTACAGGCTTTTAATGAAAAACTGTTTTTT
TRBJ2-2	.	.	TRBV5-1	CASSLVLQGDGELFF	TGCGCCAGCAGCTTGGTCCTACAGGGCGACGGGGAGCTGTTTTTT
TRBJ1-5	.	TRBD1	TRBV14	CASNLTGVSNQPQHF	TGTGCCAGCAACTTGACAGGGGTTAGCAATCAGCCCCAGCATTTT
TRBJ1-2	.	TRBD1	TRBV7-9	CASSLLAGGTSGYTF	TGTGCCAGCAGCTTATTGGCAGGGGGCACAAGTGGCTACACCTTC
TRBJ2-3	.	TRBD1	TRBV2	CASRDRGDTQYF	TGTGCCAGCAGGGACAGGGGTGATACGCAGTATTTT
TRBJ2-3	.	.	TRBV7-8	CASSTGLVATDTQYF	TGTGCCAGCAGCACGGGACTGGTAGCCACAGATACGCAGTATTTT
TRBJ2-4	.	TRBD2	TRBV28	CASKGGGAKNIQYF	TGTGCCAGCAAGGGCGGGGGAGCCAAAAACATTCAGTACTTC
TRBJ1-2	once	.	TRBV7-9	CASSPTSLQSSRYYGYTF	TGTGCCAGCAGCCCGACGAGTCTACAGTCTAGTCGGTACTATGGCTACACCTTC
TRBJ1-2	few	.	TRBV11-1	CASSARMWADGYTF	TGTGCCAGCAGCGCGCGAATGTGGGCGGATGGCTACACCTTC
TRBJ1-2	.	.	TRBV6-6	CASSYQAGSNYGYTF	TGTGCCAGCAGTTACCAGGCCGGCTCTAACTATGGCTACACCTTC
TRBJ1-2	.	.	TRBV27	CASSLWGNYGYTF	TGTGCCAGCAGTTTATGGGGGAACTATGGCTACACCTTC
TRBJ1-4	.	TRBD1	TRBV12-3/TRBV12-4	CASRTGFEKLFF	TGTGCCAGCAGGACAGGGTTTGAAAAACTGTTTTTT
TRBJ2-4	.	.	TRBV5-1	CASSLTEGLQNIQYF	TGCGCCAGCAGCTTGACGGAGGGCTTGCAAAACATTCAGTACTTC
TRBJ2-3	.	TRBD1	TRBV5-1	CASNSGTGNADTQYF	TGCGCCAGCAACTCCGGGACAGGGAACGCAGATACGCAGTATTTT
TRBJ2-3	.	TRBD1	TRBV30	CAWVDRGRTDTQYF	TGTGCCTGGGTCGACAGGGGGCGGACAGATACGCAGTATTTT
TRBJ1-6	.	.	TRBV3-1/TRBV3-2	CASSQDRGGVNSPLHF	TGTGCCAGCAGCCAAGATCGGGGGGGTGTTAATTCACCCCTCCACTTT
TRBJ1-6	.	.	TRBV11-2	CASSSAGYSYSPLHF	TGTGCCAGCAGCTCGGCAGGGTATAGTTATTCACCCCTCCACTTT
TRBJ2-1	few	TRBD1	TRBV5-4	CASSPGQGLNEQFF	TGTGCCAGCAGCCCGGGACAGGGGCTGAATGAGCAGTTCTTC
TRBJ2-2	.	TRBD1	TRBV24-1	CATSDPGTGHTGELFF	TGTGCCACCAGTGACCCCGGGACAGGGCATACCGGGGAGCTGTTTTTT
TRBJ1-5	.	TRBD1	TRBV18	CASSLDRVPNQPQHF	TGTGCCAGCTCCTTGGACAGGGTTCCTAATCAGCCCCAGCATTTT